This T cell receptor beta chain was obtained from a study of T cell repertoires in cytomegalovirus infection. Study-wide background: HLA-B-restricted CMV epitopes that are well studied were used alongside recently identified HLA-C-restricted ones. Indications came from public TCR beta signatures; they pointed to CMV infection and to a matching HLA type.

TCRdb analysed the reads with MiXCR anew, one entry per CDR3 protein. The sample records under 850,000 distinct CDR3 sequences, around a third being singletons. V lost 4 bases to trimming and J lost 1 base, with 10 bases between them. CDR1 and CDR2 from the germline V gene are SGHVS and FNYEAQ. The CDR3 consists of 14 residues. This clonotype was detected a few times. What it binds is unknown. Study outcomes and limitations: Public TCR beta family frequency separated CMV-and-HLA carriers, including in an independent cohort. Dominant in the ex vivo response were TCR beta clonotypes restricted by HLA-C and specific for CMV.

The sequencing here drew on cultured PBMCs, taken from culture after CMV antigen stimulation. This sequence joins TRBV7-6 and TRBJ1-1; a possible D gene is TRBD1 (6 bases). This TCR was recovered from a human donor in good health (CMV status not recorded). Some clones in this sample may be carry-over from other donors' samples. The CDR3, as DNA: TGTGCCAGCAGCTGGGACACATGGAACACTGAAGCTTTCTTT. Translated: CASSWDTWNTEAFF.